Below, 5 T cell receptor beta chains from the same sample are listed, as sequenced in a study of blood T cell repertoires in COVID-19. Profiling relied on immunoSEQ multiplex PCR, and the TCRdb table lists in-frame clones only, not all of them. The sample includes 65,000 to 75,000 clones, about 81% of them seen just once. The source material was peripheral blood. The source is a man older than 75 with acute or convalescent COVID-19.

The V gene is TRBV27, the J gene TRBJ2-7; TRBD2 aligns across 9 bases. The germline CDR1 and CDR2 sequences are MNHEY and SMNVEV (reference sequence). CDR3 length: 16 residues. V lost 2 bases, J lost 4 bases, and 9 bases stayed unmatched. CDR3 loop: CASSLGASGVGYEQYF. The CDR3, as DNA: TGTGCCAGCAGTTTAGGGGCTAGCGGGGTGGGTTACGAGCAGTACTTC.

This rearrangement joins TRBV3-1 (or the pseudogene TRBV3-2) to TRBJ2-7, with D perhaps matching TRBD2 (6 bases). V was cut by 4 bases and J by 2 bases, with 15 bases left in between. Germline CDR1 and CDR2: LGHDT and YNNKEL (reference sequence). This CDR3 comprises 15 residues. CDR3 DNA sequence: TGTGCCAGCAGCCCCGCCGGGAGCGGAGCCTACGAGCAGTACTTC. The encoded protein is CASSPAGSGAYEQYF.

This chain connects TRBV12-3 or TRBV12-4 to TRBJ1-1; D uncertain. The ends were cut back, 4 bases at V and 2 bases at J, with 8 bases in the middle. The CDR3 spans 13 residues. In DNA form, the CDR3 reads TGTGCCAGCAGTTCCCGAGTAAACACTGAAGCTTTCTTT. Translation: CASSSRVNTEAFF.

CDR3 nucleotides: TGTGCCAGCAGTAAAACCGGGCTCCCATTGGGAGAGCCCCAGCATTTT. Translation gives CASSKTGLPLGEPQHF. V and J are TRBV28 and TRBJ1-5; D not resolved. This CDR3 comprises 16 residues. Trimming pared 5 bases from V and 8 bases from J, leaving 22 bases between. Germline loops: CDR1 MDHEN, CDR2 SYDVKM.

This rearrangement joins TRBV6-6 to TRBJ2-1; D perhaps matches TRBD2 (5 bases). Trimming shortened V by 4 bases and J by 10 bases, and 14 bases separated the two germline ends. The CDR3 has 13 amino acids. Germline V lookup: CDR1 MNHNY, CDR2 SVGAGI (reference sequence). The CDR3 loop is CASSSPEAWEQFF. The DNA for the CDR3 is TGTGCCAGCAGTTCTCCGGAGGCCTGGGAGCAGTTCTTC.